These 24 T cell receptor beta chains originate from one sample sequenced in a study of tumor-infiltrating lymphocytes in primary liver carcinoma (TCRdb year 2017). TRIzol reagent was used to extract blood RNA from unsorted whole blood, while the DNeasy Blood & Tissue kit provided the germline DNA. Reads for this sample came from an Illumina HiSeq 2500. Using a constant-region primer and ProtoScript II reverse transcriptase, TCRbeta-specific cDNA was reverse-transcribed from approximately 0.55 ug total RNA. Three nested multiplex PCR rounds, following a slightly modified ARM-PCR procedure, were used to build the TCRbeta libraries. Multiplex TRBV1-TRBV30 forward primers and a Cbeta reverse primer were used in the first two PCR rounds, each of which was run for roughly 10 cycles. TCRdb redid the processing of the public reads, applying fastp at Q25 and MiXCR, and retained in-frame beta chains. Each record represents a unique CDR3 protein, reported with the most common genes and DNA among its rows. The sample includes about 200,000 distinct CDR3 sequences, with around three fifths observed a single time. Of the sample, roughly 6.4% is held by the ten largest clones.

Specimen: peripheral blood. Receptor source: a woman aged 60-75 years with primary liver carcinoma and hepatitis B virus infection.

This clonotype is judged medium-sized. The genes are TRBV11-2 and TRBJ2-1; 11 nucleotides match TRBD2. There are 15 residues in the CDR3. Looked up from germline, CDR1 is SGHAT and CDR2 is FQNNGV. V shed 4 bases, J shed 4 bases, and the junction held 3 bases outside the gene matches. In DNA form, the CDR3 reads TGTGCCAGCAGCTCCACTAGCGGGAGTTACAATGAGCAGTTCTTC. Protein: CASSSTSGSYNEQFF.

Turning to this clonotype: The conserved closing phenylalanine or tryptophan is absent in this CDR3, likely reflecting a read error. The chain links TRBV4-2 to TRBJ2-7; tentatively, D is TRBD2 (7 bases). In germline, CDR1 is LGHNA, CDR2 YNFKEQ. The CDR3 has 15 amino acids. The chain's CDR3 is CASNQEIGGGDEQYY. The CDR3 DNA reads TGTGCCAGCAACCAAGAGATCGGCGGGGGCGACGAGCAGTACTAC.

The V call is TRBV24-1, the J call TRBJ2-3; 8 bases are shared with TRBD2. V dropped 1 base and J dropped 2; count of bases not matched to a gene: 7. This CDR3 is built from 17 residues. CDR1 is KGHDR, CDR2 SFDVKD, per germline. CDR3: CATSDFPSGPSTDTQYF. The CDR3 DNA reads TGTGCCACCAGTGATTTCCCTAGCGGGCCGTCCACAGATACGCAGTATTTT.

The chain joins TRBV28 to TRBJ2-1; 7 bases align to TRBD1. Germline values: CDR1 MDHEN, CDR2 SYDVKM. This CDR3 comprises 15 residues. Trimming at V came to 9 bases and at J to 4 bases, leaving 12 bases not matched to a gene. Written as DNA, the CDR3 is TGTGCCAGTAGTCGAGGGGGCCGAGCTTACAATGAGCAGTTCTTC. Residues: CASSRGGRAYNEQFF.

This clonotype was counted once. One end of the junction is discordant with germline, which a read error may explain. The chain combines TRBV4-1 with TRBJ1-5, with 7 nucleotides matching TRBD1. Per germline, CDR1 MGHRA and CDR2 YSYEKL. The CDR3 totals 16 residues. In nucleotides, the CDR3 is TGCGCCAGCAGCCCTCGGACAGGAGATAGCAATCAGCCCAAGCATTTT. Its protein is CASSPRTGDSNQPKHF.

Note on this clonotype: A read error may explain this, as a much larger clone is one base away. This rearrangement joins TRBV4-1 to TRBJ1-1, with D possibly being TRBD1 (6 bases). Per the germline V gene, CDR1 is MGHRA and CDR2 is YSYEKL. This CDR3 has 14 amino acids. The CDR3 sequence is CASRQADRSTEAFF. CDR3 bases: TGCGCCAGCAGGCAAGCCGACAGGTCCACTGAAGCTTTCTTT.

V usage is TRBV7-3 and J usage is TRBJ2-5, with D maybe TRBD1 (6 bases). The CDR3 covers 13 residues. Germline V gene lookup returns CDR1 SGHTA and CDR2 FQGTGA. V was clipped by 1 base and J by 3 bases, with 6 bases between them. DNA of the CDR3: TGTGCCAGCAGCTTAAACAGGGAAGAGACCCAGTACTTC. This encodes CASSLNREETQYF.

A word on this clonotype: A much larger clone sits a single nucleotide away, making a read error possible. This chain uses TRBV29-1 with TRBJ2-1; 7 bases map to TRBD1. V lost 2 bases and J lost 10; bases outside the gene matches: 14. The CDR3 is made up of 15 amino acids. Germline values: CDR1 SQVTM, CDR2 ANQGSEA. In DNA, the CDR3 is TGCAGCGTTGAATCAGGCAGGGGGTGCCTGGGGGAGCAGTTCTTC. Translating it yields CSVESGRGCLGEQFF.

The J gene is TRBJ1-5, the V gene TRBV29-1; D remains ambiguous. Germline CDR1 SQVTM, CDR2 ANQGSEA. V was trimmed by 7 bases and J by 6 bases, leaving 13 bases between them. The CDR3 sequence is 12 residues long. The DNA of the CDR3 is TGCAGCGCCAGGAGAGGTAGTCAGCCCCAGCATTTT. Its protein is CSARRGSQPQHF.

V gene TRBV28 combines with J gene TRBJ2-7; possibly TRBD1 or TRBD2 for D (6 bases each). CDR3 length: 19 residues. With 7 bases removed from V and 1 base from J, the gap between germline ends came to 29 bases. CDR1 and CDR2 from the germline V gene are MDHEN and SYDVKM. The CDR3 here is CASNSVYRIVGGTSYEQYF. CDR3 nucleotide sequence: TGTGCCAGCAATTCCGTATACCGTATAGTAGGGGGGACATCCTACGAGCAGTACTTC.

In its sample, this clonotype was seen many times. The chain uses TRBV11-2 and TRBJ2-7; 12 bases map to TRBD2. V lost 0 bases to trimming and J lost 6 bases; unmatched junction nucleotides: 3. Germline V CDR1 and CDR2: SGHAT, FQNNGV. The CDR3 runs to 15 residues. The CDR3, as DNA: TGTGCCAGCAGCTTAGATCTAGCGGGAGGGCCCGAGCAGTACTTC. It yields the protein CASSLDLAGGPEQYF.

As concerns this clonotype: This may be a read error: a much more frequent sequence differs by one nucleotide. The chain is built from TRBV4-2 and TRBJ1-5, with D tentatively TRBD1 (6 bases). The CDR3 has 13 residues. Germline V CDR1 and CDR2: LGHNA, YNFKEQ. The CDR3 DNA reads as TGTGTCAGCAGCCAAGGCAGGGGACAGCCCCAGCATTTT. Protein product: CVSSQGRGQPQHF.

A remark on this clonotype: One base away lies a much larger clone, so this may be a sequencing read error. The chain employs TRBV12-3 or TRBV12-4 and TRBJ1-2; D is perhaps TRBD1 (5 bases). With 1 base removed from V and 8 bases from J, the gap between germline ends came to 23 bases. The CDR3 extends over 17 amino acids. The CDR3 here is CASSLDSRVPKPRGYTF. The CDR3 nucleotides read TGTGCCAGCAGTTTAGATAGCAGGGTGCCCAAACCGAGGGGCTACACCTTC.

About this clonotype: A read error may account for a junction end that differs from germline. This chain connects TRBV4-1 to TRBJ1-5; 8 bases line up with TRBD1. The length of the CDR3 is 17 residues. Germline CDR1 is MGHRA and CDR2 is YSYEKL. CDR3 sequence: CVSSQEVAQGVWQSQHF. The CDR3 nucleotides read TGCGTCAGCAGCCAAGAAGTTGCACAGGGGGTGTGGCAGTCCCAGCATTTT.

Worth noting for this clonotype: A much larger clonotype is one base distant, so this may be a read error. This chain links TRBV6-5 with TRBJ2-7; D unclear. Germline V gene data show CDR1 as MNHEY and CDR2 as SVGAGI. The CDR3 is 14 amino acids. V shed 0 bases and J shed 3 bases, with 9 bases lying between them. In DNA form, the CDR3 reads TGTGCCAGCAGTTACTCCGGAGTTAACTACGAGCAGTACTTC. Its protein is CASSYSGVNYEQYF.

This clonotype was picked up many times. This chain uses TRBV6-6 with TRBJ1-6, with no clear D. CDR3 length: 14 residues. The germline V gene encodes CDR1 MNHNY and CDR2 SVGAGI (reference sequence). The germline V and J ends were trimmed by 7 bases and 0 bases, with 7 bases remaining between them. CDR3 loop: CASTRSSYNSPLHF. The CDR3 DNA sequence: TGTGCCAGCACGCGAAGCTCCTATAATTCACCCCTCCACTTT.

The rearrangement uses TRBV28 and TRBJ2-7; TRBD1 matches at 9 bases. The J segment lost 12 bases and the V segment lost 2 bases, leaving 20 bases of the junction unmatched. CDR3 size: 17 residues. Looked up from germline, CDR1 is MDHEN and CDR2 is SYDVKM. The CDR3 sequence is CASSLGLPGQGRLRWYF. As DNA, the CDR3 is TGTGCCAGCAGTTTAGGACTACCGGGACAGGGCCGGCTTAGGTGGTACTTC. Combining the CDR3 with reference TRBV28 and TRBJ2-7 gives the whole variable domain DVKVTQSSRYLVKRTGEKVFLECVQDMDHENMFWYRQDPGLGLRLIYFSYDVKMKEKGDIPEGYSVSREKKERFSLILESASTNQTSMYLCASSLGLPGQGRLRWYFGPGTRLTVT.

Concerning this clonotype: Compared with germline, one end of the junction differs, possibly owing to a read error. DNA of the CDR3: TGCAGCGTTGTTAAGCGGAACCCCTACAATGAGCTGTTCTTC. Encoded protein: CSVVKRNPYNELFF. This rearrangement joins TRBV29-1 to TRBJ2-1; D may be TRBD2 (5 bases). There are 14 residues in the CDR3. Germline-derived CDR1 and CDR2 are SQVTM and ANQGSEA.

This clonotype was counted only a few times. The CDR3 DNA sequence: TGTGCCATCAGTGTCGGGGGAGAATCCTACAATGAGCAGTTCTTC. This translates into CAISVGGESYNEQFF. This chain uses TRBV10-3 with TRBJ2-1, with a possible D match to TRBD2 (6 bases). V lost 4 bases, J lost 1 base, and 11 bases lay in between. Germline lookup yields CDR1 ENHRY and CDR2 SYGVKD. CDR3 length: 15 residues.

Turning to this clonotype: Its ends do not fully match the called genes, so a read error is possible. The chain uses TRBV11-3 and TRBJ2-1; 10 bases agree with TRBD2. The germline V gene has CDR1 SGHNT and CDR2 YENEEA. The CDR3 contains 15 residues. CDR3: CASSLGTSGKLEQIF. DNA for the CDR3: TGTGCCAGCAGCTTAGGAACTAGCGGGAAGCTTGAGCAAATCTTT. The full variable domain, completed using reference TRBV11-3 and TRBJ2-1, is EAGVVQSPRYKIIEKKQPVAFWCNPISGHNTLYWYLQNLGQGPELLIRYENEEAVDDSQLPKDRFSAERLKGVDSTLKIQPAELGDSAVYLCASSLGTSGKLEQIFGPGTRLTVL.

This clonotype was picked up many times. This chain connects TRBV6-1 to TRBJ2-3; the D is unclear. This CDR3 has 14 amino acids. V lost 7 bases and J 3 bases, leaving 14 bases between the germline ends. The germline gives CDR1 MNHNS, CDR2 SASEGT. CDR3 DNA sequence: TGTGCCAGCAAAGGGCGTGTCCCAACAGATACGCAGTATTTT. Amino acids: CASKGRVPTDTQYF.

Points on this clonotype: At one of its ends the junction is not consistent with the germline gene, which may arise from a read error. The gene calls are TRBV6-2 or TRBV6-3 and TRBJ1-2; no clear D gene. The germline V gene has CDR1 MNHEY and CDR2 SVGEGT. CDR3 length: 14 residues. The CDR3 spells CTSSYSRGNYGYTF. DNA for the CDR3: TGTACCAGCAGTTACTCAAGAGGTAACTATGGCTACACCTTC.

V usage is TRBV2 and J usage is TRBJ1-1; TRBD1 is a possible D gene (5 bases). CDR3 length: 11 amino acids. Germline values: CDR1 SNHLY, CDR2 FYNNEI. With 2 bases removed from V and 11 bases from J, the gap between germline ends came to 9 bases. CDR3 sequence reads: CASSEPGGAFF. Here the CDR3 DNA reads TGTGCCAGCAGTGAACCGGGGGGGGCTTTCTTT.

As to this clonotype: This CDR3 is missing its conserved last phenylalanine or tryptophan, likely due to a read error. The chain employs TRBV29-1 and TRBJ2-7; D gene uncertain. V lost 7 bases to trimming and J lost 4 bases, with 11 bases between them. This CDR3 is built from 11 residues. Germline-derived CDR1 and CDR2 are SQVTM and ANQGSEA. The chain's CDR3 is CSATSSYEQYL. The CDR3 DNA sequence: TGCAGCGCAACAAGCTCATACGAGCAGTACTTA.